This paragraph covers one T cell receptor beta chain sequence. Per the original data handling: Nucleated cell number was recorded as an estimate derived from reference gene primer amplification. The table came from immunoSEQ multiplex PCR; TCRdb's copy has only in-frame clones and leaves some out. V, J and clone size reflect that table, while D and trimming were determined from the DNA. The sample has about 210,000 clones; about 88% are singletons. This sample was taken from a study of blood T cell repertoires in COVID-19. The overall study: PBMCs, B-cell-depleted T cells, or T cells were the source of the cDNA or gDNA that made up the material.

The CDR3 sequence is 11 residues long. Between the trimmed V and J ends, which lost 7 bases and 8 bases, there was a span of 11 bases. The germline CDR1 and CDR2 sequences are MNHNY and SVGAGI (reference sequence). Sequenced material: peripheral blood. The sequence was obtained from a man aged 65 to 85 with acute or convalescent COVID-19. The chain has TRBV6-6 and TRBJ1-1, with D possibly being TRBD1 (6 bases). The CDR3 DNA follows: TGTGCCAGCATCAACAGGGCGGAAGCTTTCTTT. Residues: CASINRAEAFF.